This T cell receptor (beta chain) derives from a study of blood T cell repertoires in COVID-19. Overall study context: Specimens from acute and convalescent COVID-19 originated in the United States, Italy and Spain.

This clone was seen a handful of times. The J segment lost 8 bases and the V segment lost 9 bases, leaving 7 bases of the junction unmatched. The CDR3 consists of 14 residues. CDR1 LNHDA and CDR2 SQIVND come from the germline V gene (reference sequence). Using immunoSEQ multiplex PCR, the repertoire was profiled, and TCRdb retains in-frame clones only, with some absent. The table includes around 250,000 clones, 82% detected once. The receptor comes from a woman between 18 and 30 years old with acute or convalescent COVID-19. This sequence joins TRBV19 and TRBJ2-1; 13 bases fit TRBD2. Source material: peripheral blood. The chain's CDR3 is CASMTSGRFDEQFF. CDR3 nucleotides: TGTGCCAGCATGACTAGCGGGAGGTTCGATGAGCAGTTCTTC.